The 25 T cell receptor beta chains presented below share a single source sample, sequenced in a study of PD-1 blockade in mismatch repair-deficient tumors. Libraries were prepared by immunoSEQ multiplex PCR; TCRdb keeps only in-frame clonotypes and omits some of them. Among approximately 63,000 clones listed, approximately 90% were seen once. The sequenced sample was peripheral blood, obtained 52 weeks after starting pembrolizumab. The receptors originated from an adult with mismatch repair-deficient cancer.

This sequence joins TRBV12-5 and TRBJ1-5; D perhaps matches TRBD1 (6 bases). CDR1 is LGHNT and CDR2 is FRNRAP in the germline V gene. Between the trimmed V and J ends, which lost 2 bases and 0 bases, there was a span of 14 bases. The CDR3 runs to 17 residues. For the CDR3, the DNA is TGTGCTAGTGGTTTGCCACCGGGGGCCTATAGCAATCAGCCCCAGCATTTT. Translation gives CASGLPPGAYSNQPQHF.

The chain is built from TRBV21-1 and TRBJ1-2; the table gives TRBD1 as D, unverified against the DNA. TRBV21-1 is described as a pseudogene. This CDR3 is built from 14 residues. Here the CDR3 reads CASSGRQGVYGYTF. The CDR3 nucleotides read TGTGCCAGCAGCGGCCGACAGGGCGTCTATGGCTACACCTTC.

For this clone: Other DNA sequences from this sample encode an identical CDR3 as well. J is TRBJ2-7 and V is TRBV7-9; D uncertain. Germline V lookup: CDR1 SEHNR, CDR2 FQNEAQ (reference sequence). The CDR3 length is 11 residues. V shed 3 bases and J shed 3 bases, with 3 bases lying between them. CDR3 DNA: TGTGCCAGCAGCTTGAACTACGAGCAGTACTTC. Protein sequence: CASSLNYEQYF.

As DNA, the CDR3 is TGTGCCAGCAGCTTTGGACAGGGGACTGGAAACACCATATATTTT. It specifies CASSFGQGTGNTIYF. The chain combines TRBV7-6 with TRBJ1-3, with 9 bases aligning to TRBD1. V lost 3 bases and J lost 2; bases outside the gene matches: 2. The germline V gene has CDR1 SGHVS and CDR2 FNYEAQ. The CDR3 totals 15 residues.

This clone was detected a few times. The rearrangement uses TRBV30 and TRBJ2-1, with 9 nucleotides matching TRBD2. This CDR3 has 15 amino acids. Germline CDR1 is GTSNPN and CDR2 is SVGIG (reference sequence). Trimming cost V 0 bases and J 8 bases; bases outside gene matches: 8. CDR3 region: CAWSVMASGKDEQFF. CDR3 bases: TGTGCCTGGAGTGTAATGGCTAGCGGGAAGGATGAGCAGTTCTTC.

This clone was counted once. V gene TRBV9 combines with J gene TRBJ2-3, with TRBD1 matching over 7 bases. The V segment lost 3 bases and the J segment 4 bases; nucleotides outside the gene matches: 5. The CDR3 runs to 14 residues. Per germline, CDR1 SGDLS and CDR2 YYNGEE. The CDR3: CASSDGQVADTQYF. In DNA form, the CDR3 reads TGTGCCAGCAGCGACGGACAGGTTGCAGATACGCAGTATTTT.

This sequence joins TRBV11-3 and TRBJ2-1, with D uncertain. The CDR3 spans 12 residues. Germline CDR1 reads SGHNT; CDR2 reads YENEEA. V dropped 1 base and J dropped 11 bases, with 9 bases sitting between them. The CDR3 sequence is CASSLVSAKQFF. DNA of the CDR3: TGTGCCAGCAGCTTAGTCTCCGCCAAGCAGTTCTTC. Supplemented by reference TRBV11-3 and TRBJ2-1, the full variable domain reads EAGVVQSPRYKIIEKKQPVAFWCNPISGHNTLYWYLQNLGQGPELLIRYENEEAVDDSQLPKDRFSAERLKGVDSTLKIQPAELGDSAVYLCASSLVSAKQFFGPGTRLTVL.

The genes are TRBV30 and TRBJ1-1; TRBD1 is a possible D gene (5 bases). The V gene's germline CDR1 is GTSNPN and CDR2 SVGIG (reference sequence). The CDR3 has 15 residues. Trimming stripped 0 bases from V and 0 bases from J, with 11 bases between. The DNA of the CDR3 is TGTGCCTGGAGTGTTGCTGGCAGGGTGAACACTGAAGCTTTCTTT. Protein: CAWSVAGRVNTEAFF. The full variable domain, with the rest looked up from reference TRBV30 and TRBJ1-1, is SQTIHQWPATLVQPVGSPLSLECTVEGTSNPNLYWYRQAAGRGLQLLFYSVGIGQISSEVPQNLSASRPQDRQFILSSKKLLLSDSGFYLCAWSVAGRVNTEAFFGQGTRLTVV.

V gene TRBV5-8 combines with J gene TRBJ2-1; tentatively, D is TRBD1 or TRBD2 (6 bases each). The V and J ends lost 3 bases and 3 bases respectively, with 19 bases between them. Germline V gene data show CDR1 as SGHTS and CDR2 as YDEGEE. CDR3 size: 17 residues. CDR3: CASSWGALTVLYNEQFF. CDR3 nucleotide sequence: TGTGCCAGCAGCTGGGGGGCTTTGACAGTGCTCTACAATGAGCAGTTCTTC.

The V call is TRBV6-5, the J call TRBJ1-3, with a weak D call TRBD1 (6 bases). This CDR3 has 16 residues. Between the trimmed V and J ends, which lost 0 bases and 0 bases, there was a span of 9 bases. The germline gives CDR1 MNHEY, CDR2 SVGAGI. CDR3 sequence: CASSYSRQVSGNTIYF. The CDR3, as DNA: TGTGCCAGCAGTTACTCGAGACAGGTCTCTGGAAACACCATATATTTT.

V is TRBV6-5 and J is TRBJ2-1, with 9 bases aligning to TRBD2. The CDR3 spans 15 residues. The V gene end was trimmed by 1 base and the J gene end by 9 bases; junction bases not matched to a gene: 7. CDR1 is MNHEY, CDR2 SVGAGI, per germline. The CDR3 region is CASSYFAGGRGEQFF. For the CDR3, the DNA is TGTGCCAGCAGTTACTTTGCGGGAGGGCGGGGTGAGCAGTTCTTC.

The CDR3 reads CATTISGNEQFF. Here the CDR3 DNA reads TGTGCCACCACGATTTCGGGCAATGAGCAGTTCTTC. V and J are TRBV10-3 and TRBJ2-1; the D is unclear. This CDR3 region has 12 residues. The germline gives CDR1 ENHRY, CDR2 SYGVKD. V was clipped by 10 bases and J by 6 bases, with 13 bases between them.

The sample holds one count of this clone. CDR3 protein: CAWDADIGVGAGGNEQYF. The CDR3 coding sequence is TGTGCCTGGGATGCTGACATAGGTGTGGGAGCGGGGGGAAACGAGCAGTACTTC. The chain carries TRBV30 and TRBJ2-7, with TRBD2 matching over 9 bases. CDR3 length: 18 amino acids. Germline V gives CDR1 GTSNPN, CDR2 SVGIG (reference sequence). V lost 5 bases to trimming and J lost 5 bases; unmatched junction nucleotides: 22.

CDR3 sequence reads: CASRLAGEGAEAFF. The CDR3 region has the DNA TGTGCCAGCAGGCTCGCAGGGGAAGGGGCTGAAGCTTTCTTT. This chain connects TRBV7-2 to TRBJ1-1; a possible D gene is TRBD1 (6 bases). This CDR3 comprises 14 residues. Trimming cost V 6 bases and J 6 bases, with 17 bases left between them. Germline V gene sequence: CDR1 SGHTA, CDR2 FQGNSA.

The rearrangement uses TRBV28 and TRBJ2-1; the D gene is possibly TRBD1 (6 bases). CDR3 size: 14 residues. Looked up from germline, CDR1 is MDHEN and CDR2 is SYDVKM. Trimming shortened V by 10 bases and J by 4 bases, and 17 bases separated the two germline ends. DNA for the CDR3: TGTGCCACCCAATCCCCAGACAGGTACAATGAGCAGTTCTTC. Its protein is CATQSPDRYNEQFF.

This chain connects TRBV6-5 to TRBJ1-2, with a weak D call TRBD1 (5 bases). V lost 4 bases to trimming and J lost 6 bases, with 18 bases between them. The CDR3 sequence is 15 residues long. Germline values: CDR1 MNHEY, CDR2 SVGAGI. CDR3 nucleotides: TGTGCCAGCAGTTTGCAGAGTGGGGGGACCAATGGCTACACCTTC. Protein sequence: CASSLQSGGTNGYTF.

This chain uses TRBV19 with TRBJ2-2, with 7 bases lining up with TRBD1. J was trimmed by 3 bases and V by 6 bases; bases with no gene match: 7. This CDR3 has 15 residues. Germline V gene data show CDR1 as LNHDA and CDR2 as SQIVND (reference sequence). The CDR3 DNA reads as TGTGCCAGTAGGGAAGACAGGGCAGACACCGGGGAGCTGTTTTTT. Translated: CASREDRADTGELFF.

The CDR3 loop is CASSAYNYPNYGYTF. In DNA form, the CDR3 reads TGTGCCAGCAGTGCTTATAACTACCCTAACTATGGCTACACCTTC. The V and J genes are TRBV2 and TRBJ1-2; no clear D. The CDR3 runs 15 residues. Germline CDR1 and CDR2: SNHLY and FYNNEI. Trimming took off 4 bases at V and 0 bases at J, with 12 bases between the two ends.

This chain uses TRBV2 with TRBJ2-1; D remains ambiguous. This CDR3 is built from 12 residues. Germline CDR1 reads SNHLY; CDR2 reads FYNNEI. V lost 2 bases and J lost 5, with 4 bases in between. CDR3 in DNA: TGTGCCAGCAGTGAATGGGACAATGAGCAGTTCTTC. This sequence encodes CASSEWDNEQFF.

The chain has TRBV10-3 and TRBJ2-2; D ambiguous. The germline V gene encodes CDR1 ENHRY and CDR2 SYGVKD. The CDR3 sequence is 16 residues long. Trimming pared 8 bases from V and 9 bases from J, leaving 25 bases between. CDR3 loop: CAIERGMSGSSRELFF. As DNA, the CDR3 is TGTGCCATCGAGCGTGGGATGTCTGGTTCGAGTAGGGAGCTGTTTTTT.

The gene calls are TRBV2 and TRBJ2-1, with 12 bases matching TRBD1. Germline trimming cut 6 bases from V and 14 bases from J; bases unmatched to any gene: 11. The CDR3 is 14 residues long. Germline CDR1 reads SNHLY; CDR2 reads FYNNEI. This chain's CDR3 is CASSDPGTGGEKFF. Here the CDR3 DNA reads TGTGCCAGCAGCGACCCCGGGACAGGGGGCGAAAAGTTCTTC.

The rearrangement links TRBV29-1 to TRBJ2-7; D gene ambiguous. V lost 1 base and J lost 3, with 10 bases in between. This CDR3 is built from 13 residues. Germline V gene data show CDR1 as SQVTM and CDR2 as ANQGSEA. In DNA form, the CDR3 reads TGCAGCGTTGAAGCCGCCAGAGGCTACGAGCAGTACTTC. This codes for CSVEAARGYEQYF.

DNA for the CDR3: TGCGCCAGCAGCCAAGCCCTAAGGCGGGTTGTTAGTGGAGATACGCAGTATTTT. The encoded protein is CASSQALRRVVSGDTQYF. This chain uses TRBV4-3 with TRBJ2-3; tentatively, D is TRBD2 (5 bases). V lost 1 base and J lost 5, with 22 bases in between. The CDR3 has 18 residues. In germline, CDR1 is LGHNA, CDR2 YSLEER.

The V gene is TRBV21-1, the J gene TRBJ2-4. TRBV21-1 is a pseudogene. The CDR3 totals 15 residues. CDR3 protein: CASSKAWMAKNIQYF. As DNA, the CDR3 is TGTGCCAGCAGCAAAGCATGGATGGCCAAAAACATTCAGTACTTC.

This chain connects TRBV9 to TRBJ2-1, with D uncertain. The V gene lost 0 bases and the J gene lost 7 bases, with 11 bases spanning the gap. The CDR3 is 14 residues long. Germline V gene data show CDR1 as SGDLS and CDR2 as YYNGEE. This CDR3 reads CASSVVAVENEQFF. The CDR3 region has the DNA TGTGCCAGCAGCGTAGTGGCAGTTGAAAATGAGCAGTTCTTC.